The 30 T cell receptor beta chains in this list originate from one sample, sequenced in a study of T cell responses to AZD1222 COVID-19 vaccine. Sequencing used immunoSEQ multiplex PCR; TCRdb keeps in-frame clones, though not all of them. This sample carries 90,000 to 150,000 clones, more than 75% of them seen once, and the ten largest clones take under 4.5%. Material: peripheral blood, obtained on day 0 of AZD1222 vaccination. The receptors shown here come from an adult in good health.

This rearrangement joins TRBV4-1 to TRBJ2-5; possibly TRBD2 for D (7 bases). Trimming shortened V by 0 bases and J by 5 bases, and 13 bases separated the two germline ends. The V gene's germline CDR1 is MGHRA and CDR2 YSYEKL. The CDR3 runs to 15 residues. DNA for the CDR3: TGCGCCAGCAGCCAAGATGGGCGGGGGCGCGAGACCCAGTACTTC. Translated: CASSQDGRGRETQYF.

V gene TRBV5-1 combines with J gene TRBJ2-3, with TRBD1 identical over 7 bases. Germline values: CDR1 SGHRS, CDR2 YFSETQ. The V and J ends lost 4 bases and 0 bases, in that order; junction bases with no gene match: 5. This CDR3 is 15 amino acids long. This chain's CDR3 is CASSTGTASTDTQYF. The CDR3 DNA reads as TGCGCCAGCAGCACGGGGACAGCTAGCACAGATACGCAGTATTTT.

The chain couples TRBV6-5 to TRBJ2-5; D call uncertain. The V end was cut by 1 base, the J end by 1 base, with 7 bases between. Germline V gene lookup returns CDR1 MNHEY and CDR2 SVGAGI. CDR3 length: 14 residues. The chain's CDR3 is CASSYWPAQETQYF. In DNA, the CDR3 is TGTGCCAGCAGTTACTGGCCGGCCCAAGAGACCCAGTACTTC.

In nucleotides, the CDR3 is TGTGCCAGCAGCCCCCAATGGGGACTAGCGGGGAGAAACACAGATACGCAGTATTTT. It specifies CASSPQWGLAGRNTDTQYF. The V call is TRBV11-2, the J call TRBJ2-3; 13 bases are shared with TRBD2. CDR3 length: 19 amino acids. From germline, CDR1 is SGHAT and CDR2 FQNNGV. V lost 5 bases, J lost 2 bases, and 13 bases stayed unmatched. Full variable domain (outside the CDR3, taken from reference TRBV11-2 and TRBJ2-3): EAGVAQSPRYKIIEKRQSVAFWCNPISGHATLYWYQQILGQGPKLLIQFQNNGVVDDSQLPKDRFSAERLKGVDSTLKIQPAKLEDSAVYLCASSPQWGLAGRNTDTQYFGPGTRLTVL.

This rearrangement joins TRBV4-1 to TRBJ1-2; 11 positions agree with TRBD1. The length of the CDR3 is 18 residues. The J segment lost 7 bases and the V segment lost 0 bases, leaving 13 bases of the junction unmatched. Germline values: CDR1 MGHRA, CDR2 YSYEKL. The CDR3 here is CASSQDVDRGRVLFGYTF. CDR3 DNA: TGCGCCAGCAGCCAAGATGTGGACAGGGGGCGCGTATTGTTTGGCTACACCTTC.

This chain joins TRBV19 and TRBJ2-3; maybe TRBD2 (6 bases). The CDR3 runs to 12 residues. V gave up 1 base and J gave up 10 bases, with 9 bases separating them. Germline CDR1 is LNHDA and CDR2 is SQIVND (reference sequence). CDR3 sequence: CASSIGGGPQYF. The CDR3 coding sequence is TGTGCCAGTAGTATAGGAGGAGGGCCGCAGTATTTT.

This chain links TRBV6-6 with TRBJ2-1, with D perhaps TRBD2 (6 bases). CDR3 length: 10 amino acids. Germline V gene sequence: CDR1 MNHNY, CDR2 SVGAGI (reference sequence). Deletions cut 8 bases from V and 10 bases from J, with 9 bases between. The CDR3 protein is CASRLGEQFF. As DNA, the CDR3 is TGTGCCAGCCGACTAGGGGAGCAGTTCTTC.

The genes are TRBV11-3 and TRBJ2-1; 10 bases match TRBD2. V shed 1 base, J shed 0 bases, and the junction held 6 bases outside the gene matches. CDR3 length equals 18 residues. The germline gives CDR1 SGHNT, CDR2 YENEEA. The CDR3 DNA reads as TGTGCCAGCAGCTTAGCAGCGGGGGGGCCGAGCTCCTACAATGAGCAGTTCTTC. This codes for CASSLAAGGPSSYNEQFF.

This clone was seen once. The chain couples TRBV6-5 to TRBJ1-2; 8 bases line up with TRBD1. After removal of 4 bases from V and 2 bases from J, the junction contained 6 bases not matched to a gene. CDR3 length: 15 amino acids. Germline V gives CDR1 MNHEY, CDR2 SVGAGI. CDR3 residues: CASSFHGQGNYGYTF. As DNA, the CDR3 is TGTGCCAGCAGTTTCCACGGACAGGGCAACTATGGCTACACCTTC.

CDR3 nucleotides: TGTGCCAGCAGCTCCCGCGCCAGCGCTAACTATGGCTACACCTTC. Residues: CASSSRASANYGYTF. The chain links TRBV7-9 to TRBJ1-2; D unresolved. V dropped 4 bases and J dropped 0 bases, with 12 bases sitting between them. The CDR3 extends over 15 amino acids. CDR1 SEHNR and CDR2 FQNEAQ come from the germline V gene (reference sequence).

The V gene is TRBV5-1, the J gene TRBJ2-1, with 9 positions matching TRBD2. The CDR3 has 17 residues. V was pared by 4 bases and J by 0 bases, with 8 bases of the junction left unmatched. Per the germline V gene, CDR1 is SGHRS and CDR2 is YFSETQ. CDR3 sequence: CASSRLAGLSSYNEQFF. The CDR3 nucleotides read TGCGCCAGCAGCCGGCTAGCGGGGCTGAGCTCCTACAATGAGCAGTTCTTC.

The chain links TRBV5-1 to TRBJ2-1; no reliable D call. Trimming pared 1 base from V and 0 bases from J, leaving 8 bases between. In germline, CDR1 is SGHRS, CDR2 YFSETQ. The CDR3 consists of 15 residues. The CDR3 coding sequence is TGCGCCAGCAGCTTGACAGACCCCTCCTACAATGAGCAGTTCTTC. It is translated as CASSLTDPSYNEQFF.

The gene calls are TRBV5-1 and TRBJ2-5; the D is unclear. This CDR3 is 14 amino acids long. Trimming left V 1 base short and J 4 bases short, with 11 bases between. Germline CDR1 reads SGHRS; CDR2 reads YFSETQ. The CDR3, as DNA: TGCGCCAGCAGCTTGTCCGTTCTGGGAGAGACCCAGTACTTC. This codes for CASSLSVLGETQYF.

This clone was seen once. V and J are TRBV5-1 and TRBJ2-5; 9 bases are shared with TRBD2. Germline V gene sequence: CDR1 SGHRS, CDR2 YFSETQ. The CDR3 covers 15 residues. Losses at the gene ends were 4 bases for V and 5 bases for J; bases not matched to a gene: 9. CDR3 sequence: CASSARRGGTETQYF. DNA of the CDR3: TGCGCCAGCAGCGCCCGGCGGGGGGGAACGGAGACCCAGTACTTC.

The genes are TRBV19 and TRBJ2-1; a weak D match, TRBD1 (5 bases). The germline CDR1 and CDR2 sequences are LNHDA and SQIVND (reference sequence). Trimming removed 3 bases at V and 4 bases at J, with 16 bases between. The CDR3 consists of 16 residues. The CDR3 loop reads CASSIRAGLSYNEQFF. CDR3 DNA sequence: TGTGCCAGTAGTATCAGGGCAGGGCTTTCGTACAATGAGCAGTTCTTC.

This chain connects TRBV27 to TRBJ1-6; no clear D. The CDR3 totals 15 residues. The V end lost 6 bases, the J end lost 10 bases, and 19 bases lay between the germline ends. Germline assignment: CDR1 MNHEY and CDR2 SMNVEV (reference sequence). In nucleotides, the CDR3 is TGTGCCAGCAGATTAGAGTTATTGCCAGGATCACCCCTCCACTTT. Translation: CASRLELLPGSPLHF.

J is TRBJ2-4 and V is TRBV9, with 13 bases that match TRBD2. The V gene's germline CDR1 is SGDLS and CDR2 YYNGEE. J lost 8 bases, V lost 0 bases, and 8 bases had no gene match. This CDR3 is built from 17 residues. The CDR3 region is CASSVDTSGGALDIQYF. The CDR3 DNA is TGTGCCAGCAGCGTAGATACTAGCGGGGGGGCCTTAGACATTCAGTACTTC.

The V and J genes are TRBV5-4 and TRBJ2-1; D is possibly TRBD1 or TRBD2 (5 bases each). V was shortened by 0 bases and J by 6 bases, with 7 bases between the two germline ends. CDR3 length: 13 residues. The germline CDR1 and CDR2 sequences are SGHNT and YYREEE (reference sequence). The CDR3 sequence: CASSLVGGNEQFF. The CDR3 DNA follows: TGTGCCAGCAGCTTGGTTGGGGGCAATGAGCAGTTCTTC.

This clone was seen just once. The genes are TRBV6-1 and TRBJ1-6; D gene ambiguous. The CDR3 loop spans 14 amino acids. The V gene's germline CDR1 is MNHNS and CDR2 SASEGT. Trimming removed 1 base from V and 10 bases from J, with 11 bases in between. This chain's CDR3 is CASSEVGPNSPLHF. For the CDR3, the DNA is TGTGCCAGCAGTGAAGTCGGCCCGAACTCACCCCTCCACTTT.

The chain uses TRBV5-4 and TRBJ1-2; 9 positions agree with TRBD1. Germline CDR1 SGHNT, CDR2 YYREEE (reference sequence). This CDR3 is 15 amino acids long. Trimming took 3 bases from V and 1 from J; bases not matched to a gene: 4. Here the CDR3 reads CASSWGQGLNYGYTF. CDR3 coding DNA: TGTGCCAGCAGCTGGGGACAGGGCCTTAACTATGGCTACACCTTC.

This clone was counted once. The CDR3 DNA reads as TGTGCCAGCAGCGCCCTGACTAGCGGGGGGGCCGGAGGGGAGCTGTTTTTT. Residues: CASSALTSGGAGGELFF. The chain combines TRBV7-8 with TRBJ2-2, with TRBD2 matching over 14 bases. The CDR3 length is 17 residues. Germline V CDR1 and CDR2: SGHVS, FQNEAQ. The trim removed 5 bases at V and 8 bases at J, leaving 10 bases unmatched.

This clone was observed a single time. J is TRBJ2-1 and V is TRBV5-4; no firm D call. The CDR3 sequence is 14 residues long. CDR1 is SGHNT, CDR2 YYREEE, per germline (reference sequence). V was cut by 4 bases and J by 0 bases, with 8 bases left in between. CDR3 amino acids: CASSNYYSYNEQFF. In DNA form, the CDR3 reads TGTGCCAGCAGCAACTACTACTCCTACAATGAGCAGTTCTTC.

V is TRBV6-5 and J is TRBJ2-7; a possible D gene is TRBD2 (6 bases). The CDR3 covers 13 residues. Trimming pared 6 bases from V and 0 bases from J, leaving 9 bases between. The germline CDR1 and CDR2 sequences are MNHEY and SVGAGI. The CDR3 bases are TGTGCCAGCAGCTGGGACTTCTCCTACGAGCAGTACTTC. Its translation is CASSWDFSYEQYF.

This chain links TRBV6-5 with TRBJ2-1, with D tentatively TRBD1 (6 bases). Germline-derived CDR1 and CDR2 are MNHEY and SVGAGI. The length of the CDR3 is 13 residues. The germline V and J ends were trimmed by 6 bases and 6 bases, with 12 bases remaining between them. The CDR3 DNA is TGTGCCAGCAGAGGACCGACAGGCAATGAGCAGTTCTTC. The encoded protein is CASRGPTGNEQFF.

The sample holds a few counts of this clone. The V and J genes are TRBV5-6 and TRBJ2-5, with 10 bases fitting TRBD1. The CDR3 consists of 15 residues. V was pared by 4 bases and J by 5 bases, with 8 bases of the junction left unmatched. Looked up from germline, CDR1 is SGHDT and CDR2 is YYEEEE. The CDR3 coding sequence is TGTGCCAGCAGCGGACAGGGACAGGGGTTGGAGACCCAGTACTTC. Encoded protein: CASSGQGQGLETQYF.

Remarks on this clone: Within the sample, other DNA sequences also encode this same CDR3. The rearrangement uses TRBV12-3 or TRBV12-4 and TRBJ1-1, with D unresolved. The CDR3 is made up of 13 amino acids. The germline V and J ends were trimmed by 2 bases and 1 base, with 5 bases remaining between them. The CDR3 bases are TGTGCCAGCAGTTTAAGGCAGAACACTGAAGCTTTCTTT. Translation gives CASSLRQNTEAFF.

The chain combines TRBV6-5 with TRBJ1-1, with TRBD1 as a possible D gene (6 bases). The CDR3 is 13 amino acids. CDR1 and CDR2 from the germline V gene are MNHEY and SVGAGI. Trimming left V 4 bases short and J 1 base short, with 7 bases between. The CDR3 nucleotides are TGTGCCAGCAGTTGGGGACAGAACACTGAAGCTTTCTTT. Its protein is CASSWGQNTEAFF.

The chain uses TRBV5-1 and TRBJ1-6, with a tentative D call TRBD1 (5 bases). This CDR3 is built from 17 residues. The germline gives CDR1 SGHRS, CDR2 YFSETQ. V lost 2 bases to trimming and J lost 8 bases, with 20 bases between them. Here the CDR3 reads CASSLVSPAGKYSPLHF. CDR3 sequence (DNA): TGCGCCAGCAGCTTAGTGTCTCCCGCAGGGAAGTATTCACCCCTCCACTTT.

The CDR3: CASSYGNRGLGNTIYF. For the CDR3, the DNA is TGTGCCAGCAGTTACGGGAACAGGGGGCTTGGAAACACCATATATTTT. V is TRBV6-2 or TRBV6-3 and J is TRBJ1-3, with 9 bases identical to TRBD1. The CDR3 is 16 amino acids. V lost 2 bases and J lost 3; bases outside the gene matches: 5. CDR1 MNHEY and CDR2 SVGEGT come from the germline V gene.

This chain joins TRBV11-1 and TRBJ2-3; either TRBD1 or TRBD2 may supply D (5 bases each). Trimming removed 6 bases at V and 2 bases at J, with 12 bases between. Per germline, CDR1 SGHAT and CDR2 FQDESV (reference sequence). This CDR3 region has 14 residues. The CDR3 sequence is CASRPGTNTDTQYF. The CDR3, as DNA: TGTGCCAGCAGACCTGGGACCAACACAGATACGCAGTATTTT.